These T cell receptor beta chains were read from a single sample in a study of OX40 agonist ivuxolimab in advanced cancers. Data came from immunoSEQ multiplex PCR; TCRdb stores just in-frame clones and leaves some out. The data contain about 95,000 clones, 70% to 85% of them singletons. Sequenced here: CD4+ or CD8+ T cells sorted from blood, sampled in a trial of the OX40 agonist ivuxolimab. These TCRs come from an adult with an advanced solid tumor such as melanoma, head and neck, liver or kidney cancer. CDR3s include the opening cysteine and the closing phenylalanine or tryptophan. Fields, in order: D gene, J gene, clone size, V gene, CDR3 protein, CDR3 DNA. A D gene is named only where the DNA matches it firmly. Expanded clones are given a class, and other clones once, few, many or no size at all.

D: -; J: TRBJ2-5; size: once; V: TRBV5-6; CDR3: CASSALGGSYQETQYF; DNA: TGTGCCAGCAGCGCCCTAGGTGGGTCCTACCAAGAGACCCAGTACTTC
D: TRBD2; J: TRBJ2-3; size: -; V: TRBV7-8; CDR3: CASSLAGGPGTDTQYF; DNA: TGTGCCAGCAGCTTAGCGGGAGGGCCGGGGACAGATACGCAGTATTTT
D: -; J: TRBJ2-2; size: -; V: TRBV7-9; CDR3: CASSLSLGTGELFF; DNA: TGTGCCAGCAGTTTGTCCCTCGGCACCGGGGAGCTGTTTTTT
D: -; J: TRBJ1-4; size: -; V: TRBV19; CDR3: CASSQGRAEKLFF; DNA: TGTGCCAGTAGCCAGGGTCGTGCTGAAAAACTGTTTTTT
D: -; J: TRBJ2-7; size: -; V: TRBV11-3; CDR3: CASSLDGLAYEQYF; DNA: TGTGCCAGCAGCTTAGATGGGCTAGCTTACGAGCAGTACTTC
D: TRBD1; J: TRBJ2-2; size: -; V: TRBV5-1; CDR3: CASSFDRGYTGELFF; DNA: TGCGCCAGCAGCTTTGACAGGGGTTACACCGGGGAGCTGTTTTTT
D: TRBD1; J: TRBJ1-2; size: -; V: TRBV2; CDR3: CASSRDRELGYGYTF; DNA: TGTGCCAGCAGCCGGGACAGGGAATTAGGGTATGGCTACACCTTC
D: -; J: TRBJ2-1; size: -; V: TRBV27; CDR3: CASGVTGNEQFF; DNA: TGTGCCAGCGGCGTAACCGGGAATGAGCAGTTCTTC
D: -; J: TRBJ2-3; size: -; V: TRBV2; CDR3: CASRNTDTQYF; DNA: TGTGCCAGCAGGAACACAGATACGCAGTATTTT
D: -; J: TRBJ2-3; size: -; V: TRBV6-5; CDR3: CASRGYFTDTQYF; DNA: TGTGCCAGCCGGGGGTATTTCACAGATACGCAGTATTTT
D: -; J: TRBJ2-5; size: -; V: TRBV2; CDR3: CASGAVGHLETQYF; DNA: TGTGCCAGCGGGGCAGTTGGACACCTAGAGACCCAGTACTTC
D: TRBD2; J: TRBJ2-3; size: -; V: TRBV7-2; CDR3: CASSLALGDYRQYF; DNA: TGTGCCAGCAGCTTAGCGCTCGGGGACTACAGGCAGTATTTT
D: TRBD1; J: TRBJ2-7; size: -; V: TRBV30; CDR3: CAWSLWTGTASYEQYF; DNA: TGTGCCTGGAGTCTATGGACTGGGACAGCCTCCTACGAGCAGTACTTC
D: TRBD2; J: TRBJ2-7; size: -; V: TRBV7-6; CDR3: CASSSSGVSSYEQYF; DNA: TGTGCCAGCAGCTCTAGCGGGGTAAGCTCCTACGAGCAGTACTTC
D: TRBD2; J: TRBJ2-3; size: -; V: TRBV19; CDR3: CASKGGRVADTQYF; DNA: TGTGCCAGTAAGGGCGGGAGAGTCGCAGATACGCAGTATTTT
D: TRBD1; J: TRBJ1-2; size: -; V: TRBV28; CDR3: CASSPPDRAGYTF; DNA: TGTGCCAGCAGTCCCCCCGACAGGGCAGGCTACACCTTC
D: -; J: TRBJ2-6; size: -; V: TRBV19; CDR3: CASSPRVPGANVLTF; DNA: TGTGCCAGTAGCCCGAGGGTTCCTGGGGCCAACGTCCTGACTTTC
D: -; J: TRBJ2-1; size: -; V: TRBV4-3; CDR3: CASSRTSPSTEEQFF; DNA: TGCGCCAGCAGCCGAACTAGCCCCTCGACTGAAGAGCAGTTCTTC
D: TRBD2; J: TRBJ2-2; size: once; V: TRBV29-1; CDR3: CSVAGTSGRASGELFF; DNA: TGCAGCGTGGCCGGGACTAGCGGGAGGGCGAGCGGGGAGCTGTTTTTT
D: TRBD1; J: TRBJ2-3; size: once; V: TRBV11-1; CDR3: CASSPVGWDRESADTQYF; DNA: TGTGCCAGCAGTCCGGTGGGTTGGGACAGGGAATCTGCAGATACGCAGTATTTT
D: TRBD1; J: TRBJ2-2; size: few; V: TRBV2; CDR3: CASSAYRGGTGELFF; DNA: TGTGCCAGCAGTGCCTACAGGGGCGGGACCGGGGAGCTGTTTTTT
D: -; J: TRBJ1-1; size: once; V: TRBV28; CDR3: CASLDRFYTEAFF; DNA: TGTGCCAGCTTAGACAGGTTCTACACTGAAGCTTTCTTT
D: TRBD2; J: TRBJ2-2; size: once; V: TRBV15; CDR3: CATSPLGGRVATGELFF; DNA: TGTGCCACCAGCCCCCTTGGCGGGAGGGTGGCGACCGGGGAGCTGTTTTTT
D: -; J: TRBJ2-3; size: -; V: TRBV10-1; CDR3: CASSEVVGGTQYF; DNA: TGCGCCAGCAGCGAAGTTGTTGGAGGAACGCAGTATTTT
D: TRBD1; J: TRBJ2-7; size: few; V: TRBV7-6; CDR3: CASSKTGGYEQYF; DNA: TGTGCCAGCAGCAAGACAGGGGGGTACGAGCAGTACTTC
D: -; J: TRBJ1-5; size: -; V: TRBV27; CDR3: CASSPTPDSSNSNQPQHF; DNA: TGTGCCAGCAGTCCCACCCCGGACAGCTCTAATAGCAATCAGCCCCAGCATTTT
D: -; J: TRBJ2-5; size: -; V: TRBV27; CDR3: CASSPLSRVGEETQYF; DNA: TGTGCCAGCAGCCCACTATCGCGTGTAGGGGAAGAGACCCAGTACTTC
D: TRBD1; J: TRBJ2-7; size: -; V: TRBV27; CDR3: CASRRGTGAYEQYF; DNA: TGTGCCAGCAGACGAGGGACAGGGGCCTACGAGCAGTACTTC
D: -; J: TRBJ1-2; size: -; V: TRBV7-8; CDR3: CASSMNGGYTF; DNA: TGTGCCAGCAGCATGAATGGAGGCTACACCTTC
D: TRBD2; J: TRBJ2-7; size: -; V: TRBV28; CDR3: CASSLHGGAGVYEQYF; DNA: TGTGCCAGCAGTTTGCACGGGGGAGCGGGAGTCTACGAGCAGTACTTC
D: -; J: TRBJ2-3; size: once; V: TRBV7-9; CDR3: CASSSRTGRGSPGDTQYF; DNA: TGTGCCAGCAGCTCCCGAACCGGACGTGGGAGTCCGGGAGATACGCAGTATTTT
D: -; J: TRBJ2-1; size: once; V: TRBV19; CDR3: CASSRSSYNEQFF; DNA: TGTGCCAGTAGCCGGAGCTCCTACAATGAGCAGTTCTTC
D: TRBD1; J: TRBJ2-7; size: -; V: TRBV11-3; CDR3: CASSERQGALGEQYF; DNA: TGTGCCAGCAGCGAACGACAGGGGGCTTTGGGTGAGCAGTACTTC
D: -; J: TRBJ2-7; size: -; V: TRBV11-2; CDR3: CASSLEQGIAIYEQYF; DNA: TGTGCCAGCAGCTTAGAACAGGGTATCGCTATCTACGAGCAGTACTTC
D: -; J: TRBJ2-1; size: -; V: TRBV7-8; CDR3: CASSLIPGQYNEQFF; DNA: TGTGCCAGCAGCTTGATACCCGGACAGTACAATGAGCAGTTCTTC
D: -; J: TRBJ2-7; size: -; V: TRBV4-1; CDR3: CASSQDVGYRGNEQYF; DNA: TGCGCCAGCAGCCAAGACGTGGGCTATCGAGGAAACGAGCAGTACTTC
D: -; J: TRBJ1-1; size: -; V: TRBV5-1; CDR3: CASSLVGSGEAFF; DNA: TGCGCCAGCAGCTTGGTGGGGTCGGGTGAAGCTTTCTTT
D: -; J: TRBJ1-1; size: -; V: TRBV6-6; CDR3: CASSGGTEAFF; DNA: TGTGCCAGCTCGGGGGGGACTGAAGCTTTCTTT
D: TRBD2; J: TRBJ2-1; size: -; V: TRBV28; CDR3: CASTFGTSGLDEQFF; DNA: TGTGCCAGCACCTTCGGGACTAGCGGGCTCGATGAGCAGTTCTTC
D: -; J: TRBJ1-4; size: -; V: TRBV28; CDR3: CASRDGGSMGYLATNEKLFF; DNA: TGTGCCAGCAGGGACGGCGGCTCGATGGGTTACCTGGCAACTAATGAAAAACTGTTTTTT
D: TRBD1; J: TRBJ2-7; size: -; V: TRBV4-1; CDR3: CASSQDTGTGGHEQYF; DNA: TGCGCCAGCAGCCAAGACACCGGGACAGGGGGCCACGAGCAGTACTTC
D: -; J: TRBJ1-1; size: -; V: TRBV6-5; CDR3: CASSWDGPFEDGEAFF; DNA: TGTGCCAGCAGTTGGGACGGACCCTTCGAGGATGGTGAAGCTTTCTTT